This TCR beta chain was found in a study of graft-versus-host responses after intestinal transplantation. Study-wide context: Each transplant was multivisceral, liver-intestinal, or isolated intestinal. Anti-thymocyte globulin induction preceded about 3 years of tacrolimus and steroid maintenance in all recipients.

TCRdb's table, derived via immunoSEQ multiplex PCR, lists solely in-frame clones and lacks some. The table records 80,000 to 100,000 clones, 80% to 95% of them present only once. The CDR3 runs to 14 residues. Between the trimmed V and J ends, which lost 2 bases and 5 bases, there was a span of 13 bases. Per germline, CDR1 MNHNY and CDR2 SVGAGI (reference sequence). A note on this clone: Its antigen is still unknown.

Study results and limitations: GvH clones detected in recipient marrow included some appearing first in ileum or blood. HvG clone declines early post-transplant were associated with peak circulating GvH levels.

This receptor was taken from a human donor who received an intestinal transplant. The specimen comprised unstimulated CD4+ T cells sorted from spleen or lymph node cells, sampled before intestinal transplant. The chain recombines TRBV6-6 with TRBJ2-7, with a weak D call TRBD1 (5 bases). The CDR3 DNA follows: TGTGCCAGCAGTTACAAGCAGGGCGTCGACGAGCAGTACTTC. The encoded protein is CASSYKQGVDEQYF.